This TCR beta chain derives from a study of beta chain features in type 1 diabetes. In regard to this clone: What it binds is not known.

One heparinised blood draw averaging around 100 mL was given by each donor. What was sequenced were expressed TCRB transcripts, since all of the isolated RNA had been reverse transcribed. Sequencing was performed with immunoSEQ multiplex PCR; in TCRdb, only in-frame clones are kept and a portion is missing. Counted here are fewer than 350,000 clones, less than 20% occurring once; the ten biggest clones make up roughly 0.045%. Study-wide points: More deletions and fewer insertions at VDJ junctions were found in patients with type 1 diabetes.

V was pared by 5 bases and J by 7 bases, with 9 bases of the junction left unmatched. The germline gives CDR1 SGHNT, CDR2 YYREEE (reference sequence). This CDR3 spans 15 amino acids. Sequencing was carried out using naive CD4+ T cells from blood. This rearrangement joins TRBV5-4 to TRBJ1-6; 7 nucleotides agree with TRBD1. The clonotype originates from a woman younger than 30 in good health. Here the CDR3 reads CASRPTGDGNSPLHF. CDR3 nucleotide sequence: TGTGCCAGCAGACCCACAGGGGATGGCAATTCACCCCTCCACTTT.